The T cell receptor beta chain under discussion was sequenced for a study of molecular identifiers for immune sequencing clone quantification. TCRdb re-called the PCR reads with MiXCR, one entry per CDR3 protein. The sample records 550,000 to 750,000 distinct CDR3 sequences, around 20% being singletons. This clonotype has at least ten counts. The material sequenced was naive CD8+ T cells from blood, with Jurkat cell RNA spiked in. As to subset: FACS-sorted CD8+CD4-CCR7+CD45RA+ naive T cells. The sequence derives from a human donor in good health. Some libraries in this study had Jurkat cell RNA spiked in.

The CDR3 nucleotides read TGTGCCAGCAGGTGGCGGAGCACAGATACGCAGTATTTT. Protein product: CASRWRSTDTQYF. The chain carries TRBV7-9 and TRBJ2-3; D is unclear. Germline V gene data show CDR1 as SEHNR and CDR2 as FQNEAQ (reference sequence). Trimming cost V 6 bases and J 0 bases, with 7 bases left between them. This CDR3 region has 13 residues.